These 5 T cell receptor beta chains were all obtained from the same sample, sequenced in a study of blood T cells in healthy people across ages. Sample-barcoded 5' priming and a J-beta primer mix drove a second PCR of roughly 6 to 12 cycles. TCRdb reprocessed the 5' RACE reads with MiXCR, giving one entry per CDR3 protein. The profile covers 1 million to 1.2 million distinct CDR3 sequences, with roughly two fifths appearing a single time and around 13% taken by the ten largest. The specimen sequenced was blood. The receptors shown here come from a man aged 18 to 29 in good health.

This clonotype occurred a few times. This chain joins TRBV5-1 and TRBJ2-1; 9 bases line up with TRBD2. Germline CDR1 SGHRS, CDR2 YFSETQ. The trim removed 0 bases at V and 5 bases at J, leaving 6 bases unmatched. The CDR3 covers 16 residues. The CDR3, as DNA: TGCGCCAGCAGCTTGGAGAAGACTAGCGGTAACAATGAGCAGTTCTTC. This translates into CASSLEKTSGNNEQFF.

The CDR3 loop reads CASSLVGSVGYSNQPQHF. In DNA, the CDR3 is TGTGCCAGCAGCTTAGTTGGCAGCGTCGGATATAGCAATCAGCCCCAGCATTTT. The chain recombines TRBV7-9 with TRBJ1-5; D unclear. Germline CDR1 SEHNR, CDR2 FQNEAQ (reference sequence). Trimming pared 1 base from V and 0 bases from J, leaving 16 bases between. This CDR3 has 18 residues.

Many counts were recorded for this clonotype. The chain uses TRBV3-1 and TRBJ2-7, with D hard to call. Trimming shortened V by 2 bases and J by 1 base, and 9 bases separated the two germline ends. CDR3 length: 14 residues. Per germline, CDR1 LGHDT and CDR2 YNNKEL (reference sequence). The CDR3 nucleotides read TGTGCCAGCAGCCAATCGTGGGATTCCTACGAGCAGTACTTC. It translates to CASSQSWDSYEQYF.

This chain uses TRBV4-2 with TRBJ2-1, with 8 bases fitting TRBD1. Germline assignment: CDR1 LGHNA and CDR2 YNFKEQ. The CDR3 runs to 16 residues. V gave up 4 bases and J gave up 5 bases; unmatched junction bases: 10. The CDR3 reads CASSPYYRGSNNEQFF. The CDR3 bases are TGTGCCAGCAGCCCCTACTACAGGGGGTCCAACAATGAGCAGTTCTTC.

This clonotype was detected many times. CDR3 coding DNA: TGCAGTGCTAGAGATCGGTGGCGGAACTATGGCTACACCTTC. This gives the protein CSARDRWRNYGYTF. The J gene is TRBJ1-2, the V gene TRBV20-1, with D uncertain. The V gene's germline CDR1 is DFQATT and CDR2 SNEGSKA (reference sequence). There are 14 residues in the CDR3. V lost 0 bases, J lost 2 bases, and 10 bases lay in between.